This T cell receptor (beta chain) was documented in a study of low-dose radiotherapy and immunotherapy resistance in tumors (dated by TCRdb to between 2021 and 2024). For context, the study as a whole: Patients in Cohort 1 were given 0.5 Gy per fraction every 2 weeks, and the prescribed total PTV dose was 6.5 Gy. Superscript III and a set of TRAV- and TRBV-specific primers were used to synthesize first-strand cDNA, so that both TCRalpha and TCRbeta chains were covered. Intravenous cyclophosphamide at 200 mg/m2 was administered every two weeks, one day ahead of each radiation and immunotherapy administration. Cohort 2 received 1 Gy per fraction every two weeks, with a total of 13 Gy over 26 weeks. Starting on cycle 1 day 1, patients took 300 mg of aspirin by mouth once daily for four cycles. Patients were given nivolumab as a 240 mg flat dose every two weeks and ipilimumab at 1 mg/kg every six weeks, with both drugs delivered intravenously. Eight patients were included in the translational analysis, namely three from the first dose cohort plus the first five from the second dose cohort. Randomization of trial participants into treatment groups was not performed.

The run used an Illumina HiSeq 2500. TCRs were amplified for around 20 PCR cycles with Phusion, using a constant-region primer paired with the adapter attached to the V primers. The isolated mRNA was amplified using the MessageAmp II aRNA Amplification Kit, with in vitro transcription performed for 15 to 20 hours at 37 degrees C. mRNA for TCR sequencing was isolated with the Dynabeads mRNA DIRECT Purification Kit. A second 25-cycle Phusion PCR added indexed Illumina adapters, and products were purified with AMPure XP beads. Per the original workflow: Using custom Perl scripts, TCR sequences encoding the same protein were pooled, out-of-frame sequences were removed, and the abundance of each clonotype was computed. The analysis excluded TCR sequences that were supported by just one read. The metrics used to describe the repertoires included Shannon entropy, Gini index, clonality, richness, and the frequency of TCRs shared between repertoires. Clones were called with MiXCR by TCRdb after fastp trimmed the public reads at Q25, and only in-frame beta chains were retained. One record per CDR3 amino acid sequence lists the most common genes and DNA. The V and J calls were not made by the authors but by TCRdb's processing. Present in this sample are approximately 52,000 distinct CDR3 sequences, approximately 35% of which were seen just once. The ten top clones hold approximately 7.6% of the sample.

V is reduced by 0 bases and J by 7 bases, leaving a spacing of 13 bases between them. From cysteine to phenylalanine, the CDR3 is 14 amino acids long. Of all the DNA, just the CDR3 is kept, 42 bases in frame from base 1. According to the germline V gene, CDR1 reads SNHLY and CDR2 reads FYNNEI. The table lists this clonotype with many counts. Its target antigen remains unknown. Per-base qualities were not stored, and no clone one base away is much larger. In the paper's terms, the time point label means: after trial treatment. According to the study, the label for this sample's treatment or condition signals: LDRT plus nivolumab, ipilimumab, low-dose cyclophosphamide and aspirin (RACIN trial). Donors were enrolled in RACIN, a single-arm phase I dose-escalation trial combining nivolumab, ipilimumab, aspirin, low-dose cyclophosphamide and low-dose radiotherapy. Patients with advanced, TIL-negative solid tumors were considered eligible.

The rearranged chain carries TRBV2 and TRBJ2-7, and perhaps TRBD1 as D gene, on 5 matching bases. The specimen was PBMCs, collected after low-dose radiotherapy plus immunotherapy. The sequence came from a male donor with rectosigmoid adenocarcinoma. The DNA reads TGTGCCAGCAGTGAAGCCAACAGGAAAGGAGAGCAGTACTTC. Protein translation: CASSEANRKGEQYF.